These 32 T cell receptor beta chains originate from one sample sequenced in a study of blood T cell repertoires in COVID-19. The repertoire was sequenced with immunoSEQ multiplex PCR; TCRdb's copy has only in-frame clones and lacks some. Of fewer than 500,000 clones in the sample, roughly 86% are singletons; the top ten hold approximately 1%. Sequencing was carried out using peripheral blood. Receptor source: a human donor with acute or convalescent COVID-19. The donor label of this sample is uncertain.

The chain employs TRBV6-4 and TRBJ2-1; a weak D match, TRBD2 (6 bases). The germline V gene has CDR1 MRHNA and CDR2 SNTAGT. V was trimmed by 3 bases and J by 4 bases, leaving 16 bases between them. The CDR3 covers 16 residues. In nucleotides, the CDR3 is TGTGCCAGCAGTGAGTATGATAGCGGACCTTACAATGAGCAGTTCTTC. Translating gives CASSEYDSGPYNEQFF.

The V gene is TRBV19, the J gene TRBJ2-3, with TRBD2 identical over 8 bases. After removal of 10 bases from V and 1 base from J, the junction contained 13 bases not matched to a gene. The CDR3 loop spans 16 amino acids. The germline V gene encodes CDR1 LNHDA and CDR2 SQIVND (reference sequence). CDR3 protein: CATRIGRREGTDTQYF. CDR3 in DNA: TGTGCCACTCGTATTGGGCGGCGGGAGGGCACAGATACGCAGTATTTT.

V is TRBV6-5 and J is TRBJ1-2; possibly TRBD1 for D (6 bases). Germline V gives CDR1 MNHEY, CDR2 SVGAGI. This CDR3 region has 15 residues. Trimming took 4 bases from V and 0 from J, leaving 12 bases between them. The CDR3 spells CASSSQTGSNYGYTF. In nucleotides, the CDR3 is TGTGCCAGCAGTTCCCAGACAGGCTCTAACTATGGCTACACCTTC.

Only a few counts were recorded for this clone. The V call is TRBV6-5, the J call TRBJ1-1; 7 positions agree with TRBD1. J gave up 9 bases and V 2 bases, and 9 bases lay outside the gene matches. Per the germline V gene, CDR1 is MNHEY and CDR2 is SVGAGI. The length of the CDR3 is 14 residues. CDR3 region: CASSYTLRQGKAFF. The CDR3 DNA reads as TGTGCCAGCAGTTACACCCTCCGACAGGGTAAAGCTTTCTTT.

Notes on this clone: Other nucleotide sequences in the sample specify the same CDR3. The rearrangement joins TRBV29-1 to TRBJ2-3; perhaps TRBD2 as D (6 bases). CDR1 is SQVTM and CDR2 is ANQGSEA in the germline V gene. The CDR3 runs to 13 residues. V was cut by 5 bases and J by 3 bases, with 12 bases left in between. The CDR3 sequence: CSVRTGGTDTQYF. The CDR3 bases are TGCAGCGTTAGAACAGGAGGGACAGATACGCAGTATTTT.

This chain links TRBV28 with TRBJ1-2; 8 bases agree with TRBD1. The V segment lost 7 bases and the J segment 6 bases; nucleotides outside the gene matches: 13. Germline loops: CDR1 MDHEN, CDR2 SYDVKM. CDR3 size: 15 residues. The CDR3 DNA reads TGTGCCAGCACTACGTCCGGGACAGGAGGAGATGGCTACACCTTC. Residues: CASTTSGTGGDGYTF.

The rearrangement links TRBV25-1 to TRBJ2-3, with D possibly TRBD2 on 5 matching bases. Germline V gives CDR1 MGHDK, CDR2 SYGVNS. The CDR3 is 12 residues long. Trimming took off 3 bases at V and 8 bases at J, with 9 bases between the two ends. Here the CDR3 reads CASSDREGTQYF. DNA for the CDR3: TGTGCCAGCAGTGACCGTGAGGGTACGCAGTATTTT.

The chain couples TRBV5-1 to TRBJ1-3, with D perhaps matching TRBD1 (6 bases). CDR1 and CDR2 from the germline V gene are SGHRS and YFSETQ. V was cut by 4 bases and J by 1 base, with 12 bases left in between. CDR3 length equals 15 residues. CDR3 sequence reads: CASSVDSQSGNTIYF. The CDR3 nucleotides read TGCGCCAGCAGCGTGGACAGCCAATCTGGAAACACCATATATTTT.

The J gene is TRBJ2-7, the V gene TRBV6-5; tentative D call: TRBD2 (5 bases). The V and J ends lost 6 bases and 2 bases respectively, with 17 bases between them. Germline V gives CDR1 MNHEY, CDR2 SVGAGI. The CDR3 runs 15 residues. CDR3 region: CASSLEVGITYEQYF. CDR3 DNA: TGTGCCAGCAGCCTGGAGGTGGGGATTACCTACGAGCAGTACTTC.

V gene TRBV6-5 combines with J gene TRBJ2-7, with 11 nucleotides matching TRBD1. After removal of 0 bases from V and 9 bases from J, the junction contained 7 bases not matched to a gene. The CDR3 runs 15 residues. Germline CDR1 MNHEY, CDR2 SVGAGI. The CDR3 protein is CASSYSGQGVRGQYF. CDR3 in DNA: TGTGCCAGCAGTTACTCGGGACAGGGGGTCCGGGGGCAGTACTTC.

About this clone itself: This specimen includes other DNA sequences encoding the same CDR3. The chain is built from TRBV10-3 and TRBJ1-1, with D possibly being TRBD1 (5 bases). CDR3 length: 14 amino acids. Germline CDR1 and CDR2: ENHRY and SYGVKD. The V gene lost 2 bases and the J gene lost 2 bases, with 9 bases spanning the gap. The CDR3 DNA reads TGTGCCATCAGTGAGCCAGGGTTAAACACTGAAGCTTTCTTT. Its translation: CAISEPGLNTEAFF.

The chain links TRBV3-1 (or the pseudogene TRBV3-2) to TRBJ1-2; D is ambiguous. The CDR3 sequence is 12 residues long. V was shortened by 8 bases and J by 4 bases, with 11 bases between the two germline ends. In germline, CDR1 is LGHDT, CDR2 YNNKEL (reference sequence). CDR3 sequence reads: CASYDTAYGYTF. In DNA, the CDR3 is TGTGCCAGCTACGACACCGCCTATGGCTACACCTTC.

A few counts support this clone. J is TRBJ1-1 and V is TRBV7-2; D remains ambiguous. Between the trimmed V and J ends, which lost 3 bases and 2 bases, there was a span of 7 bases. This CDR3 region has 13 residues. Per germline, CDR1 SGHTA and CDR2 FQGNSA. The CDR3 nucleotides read TGTGCCAGCAGCTTTACTCTAAACACTGAAGCTTTCTTT. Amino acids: CASSFTLNTEAFF.

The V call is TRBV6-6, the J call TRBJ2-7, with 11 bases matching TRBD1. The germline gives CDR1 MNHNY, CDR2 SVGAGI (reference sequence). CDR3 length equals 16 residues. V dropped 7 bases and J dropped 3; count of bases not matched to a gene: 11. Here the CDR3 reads CASKKSGQGAYYEQYF. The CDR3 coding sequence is TGTGCCAGCAAAAAGTCCGGACAGGGGGCTTACTACGAGCAGTACTTC.

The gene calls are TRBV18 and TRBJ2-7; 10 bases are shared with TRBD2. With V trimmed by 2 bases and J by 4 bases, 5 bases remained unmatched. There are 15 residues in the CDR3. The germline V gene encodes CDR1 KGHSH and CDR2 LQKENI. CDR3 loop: CASSPAGLAEYEQYF. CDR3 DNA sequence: TGTGCCAGCTCACCAGCCGGACTAGCGGAGTACGAGCAGTACTTC. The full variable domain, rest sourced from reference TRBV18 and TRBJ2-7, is NAGVMQNPRHLVRRRGQEARLRCSPMKGHSHVYWYRQLPEEGLKFMVYLQKENIIDESGMPKERFSAEFPKEGPSILRIQQVVRGDSAAYFCASSPAGLAEYEQYFGPGTRLTVT.

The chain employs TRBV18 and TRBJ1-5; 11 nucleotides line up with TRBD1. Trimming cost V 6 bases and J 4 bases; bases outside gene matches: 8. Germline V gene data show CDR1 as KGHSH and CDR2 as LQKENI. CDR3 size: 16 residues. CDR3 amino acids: CASSSLGTGGNQPQHF. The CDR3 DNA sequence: TGTGCCAGCTCCTCCTTAGGGACAGGGGGGAATCAGCCCCAGCATTTT.

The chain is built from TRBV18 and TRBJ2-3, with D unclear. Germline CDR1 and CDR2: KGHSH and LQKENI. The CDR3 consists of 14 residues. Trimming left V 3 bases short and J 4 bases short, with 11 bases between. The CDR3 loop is CASSPLATPDTQYF. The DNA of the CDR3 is TGTGCCAGCTCACCTCTCGCTACGCCAGATACGCAGTATTTT.

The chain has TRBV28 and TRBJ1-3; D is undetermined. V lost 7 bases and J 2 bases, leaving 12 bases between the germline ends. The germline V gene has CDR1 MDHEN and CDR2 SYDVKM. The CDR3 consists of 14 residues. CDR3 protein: CASTYPQAGNTIYF. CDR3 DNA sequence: TGTGCCAGCACTTACCCCCAGGCTGGAAACACCATATATTTT.

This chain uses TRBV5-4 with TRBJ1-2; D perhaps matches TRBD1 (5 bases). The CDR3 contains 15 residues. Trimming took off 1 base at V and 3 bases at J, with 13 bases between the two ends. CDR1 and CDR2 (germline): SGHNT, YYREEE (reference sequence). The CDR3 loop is CASSLNPEGHYGYTF. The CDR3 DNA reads TGTGCCAGCAGCTTGAACCCGGAGGGGCACTATGGCTACACCTTC.

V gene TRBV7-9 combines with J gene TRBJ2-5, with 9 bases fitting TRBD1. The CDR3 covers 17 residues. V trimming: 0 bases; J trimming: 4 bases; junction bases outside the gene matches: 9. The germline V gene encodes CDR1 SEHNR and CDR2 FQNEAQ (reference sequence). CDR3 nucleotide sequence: TGTGCCAGCAGCTTAGCTACGATCCGGGACAGGGTAGAGACCCAGTACTTC. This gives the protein CASSLATIRDRVETQYF.

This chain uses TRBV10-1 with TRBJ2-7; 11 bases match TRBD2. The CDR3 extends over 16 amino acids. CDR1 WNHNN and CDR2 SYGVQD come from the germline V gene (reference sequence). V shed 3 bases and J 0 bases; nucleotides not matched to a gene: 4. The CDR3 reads CASSDFGLAGSYEQYF. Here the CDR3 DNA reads TGCGCCAGCAGTGATTTCGGACTAGCGGGCTCCTACGAGCAGTACTTC.

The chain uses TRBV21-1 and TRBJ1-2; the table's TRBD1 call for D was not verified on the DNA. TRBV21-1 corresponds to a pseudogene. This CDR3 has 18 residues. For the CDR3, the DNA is TGTGCCAGCAGCAAAGCTGGGGCAGCGAACCTAGCTAACTATGGCTACACCTTC. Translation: CASSKAGAANLANYGYTF.

The CDR3 sequence: CSASTNRRTGTNEQFF. CDR3 nucleotide sequence: TGCAGTGCAAGTACGAATCGAAGGACAGGGACGAATGAGCAGTTCTTC. V and J are TRBV20-1 and TRBJ2-1; 8 bases are a match to TRBD1. This CDR3 region has 16 residues. V lost 6 bases to trimming and J lost 7 bases; unmatched junction nucleotides: 17. The germline gives CDR1 DFQATT, CDR2 SNEGSKA (reference sequence).

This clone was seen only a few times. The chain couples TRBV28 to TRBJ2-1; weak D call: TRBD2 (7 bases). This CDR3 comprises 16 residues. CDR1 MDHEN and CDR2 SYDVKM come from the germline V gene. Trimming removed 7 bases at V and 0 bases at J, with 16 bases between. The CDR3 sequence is CASTEGGGLSYNEQFF. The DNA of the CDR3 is TGTGCCAGCACCGAAGGGGGGGGACTCTCCTACAATGAGCAGTTCTTC.

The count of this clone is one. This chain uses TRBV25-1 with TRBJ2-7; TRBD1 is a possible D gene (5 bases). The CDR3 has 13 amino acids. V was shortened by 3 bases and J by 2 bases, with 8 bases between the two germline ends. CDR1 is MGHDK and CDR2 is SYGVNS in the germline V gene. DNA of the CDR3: TGTGCCAGCAGTGACAGGGTGACCTACGAGCAGTACTTC. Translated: CASSDRVTYEQYF.

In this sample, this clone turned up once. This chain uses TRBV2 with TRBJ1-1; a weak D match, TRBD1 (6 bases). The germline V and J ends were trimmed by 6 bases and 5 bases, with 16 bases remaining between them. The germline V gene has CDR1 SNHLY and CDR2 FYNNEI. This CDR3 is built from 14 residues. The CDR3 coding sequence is TGTGCCAGCAGCCTACAGGGTGTGATGACTGAAGCTTTCTTT. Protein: CASSLQGVMTEAFF.

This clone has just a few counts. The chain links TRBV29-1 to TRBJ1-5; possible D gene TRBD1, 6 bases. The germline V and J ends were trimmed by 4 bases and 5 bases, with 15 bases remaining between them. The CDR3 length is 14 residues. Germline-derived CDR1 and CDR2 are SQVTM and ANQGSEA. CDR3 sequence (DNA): TGCAGCGTTGGGGTTGGGGGGGCGGATCAGCCCCAGCATTTT. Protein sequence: CSVGVGGADQPQHF.

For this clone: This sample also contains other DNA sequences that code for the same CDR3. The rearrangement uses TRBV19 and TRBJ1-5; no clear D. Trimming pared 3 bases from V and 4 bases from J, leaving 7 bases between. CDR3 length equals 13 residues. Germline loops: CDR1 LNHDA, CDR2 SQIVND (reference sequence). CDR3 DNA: TGTGCCAGTAGTATCTCCGGGAATCAGCCCCAGCATTTT. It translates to CASSISGNQPQHF.

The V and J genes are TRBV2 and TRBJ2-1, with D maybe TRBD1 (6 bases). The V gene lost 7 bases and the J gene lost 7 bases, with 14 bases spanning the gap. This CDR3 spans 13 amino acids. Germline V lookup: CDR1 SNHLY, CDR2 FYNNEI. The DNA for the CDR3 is TGTGCCAGCAACCAGGGGCGCTTAAATGAGCAGTTCTTC. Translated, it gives CASNQGRLNEQFF.

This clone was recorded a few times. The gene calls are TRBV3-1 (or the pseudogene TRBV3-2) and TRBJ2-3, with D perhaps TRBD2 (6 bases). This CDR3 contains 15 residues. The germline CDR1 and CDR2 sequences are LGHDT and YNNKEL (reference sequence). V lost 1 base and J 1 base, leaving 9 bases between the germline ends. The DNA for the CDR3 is TGTGCCAGCAGCCAAGGCGGGAAGGGCACAGATACGCAGTATTTT. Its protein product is CASSQGGKGTDTQYF.

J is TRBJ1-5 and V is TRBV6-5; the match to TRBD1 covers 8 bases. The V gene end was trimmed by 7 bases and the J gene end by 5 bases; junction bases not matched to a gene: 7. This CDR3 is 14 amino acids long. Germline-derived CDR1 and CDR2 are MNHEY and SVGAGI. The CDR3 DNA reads TGTGCCAGCAAAAGACGACAGGGGCATCAGCCCCAGCATTTT. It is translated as CASKRRQGHQPQHF.

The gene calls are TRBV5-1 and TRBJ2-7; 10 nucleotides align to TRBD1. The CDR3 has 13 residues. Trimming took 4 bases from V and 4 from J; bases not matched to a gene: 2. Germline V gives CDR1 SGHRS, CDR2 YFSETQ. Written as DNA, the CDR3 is TGCGCCAGCAGCGTGGACAGGGGGTACGAGCAGTACTTC. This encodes CASSVDRGYEQYF.